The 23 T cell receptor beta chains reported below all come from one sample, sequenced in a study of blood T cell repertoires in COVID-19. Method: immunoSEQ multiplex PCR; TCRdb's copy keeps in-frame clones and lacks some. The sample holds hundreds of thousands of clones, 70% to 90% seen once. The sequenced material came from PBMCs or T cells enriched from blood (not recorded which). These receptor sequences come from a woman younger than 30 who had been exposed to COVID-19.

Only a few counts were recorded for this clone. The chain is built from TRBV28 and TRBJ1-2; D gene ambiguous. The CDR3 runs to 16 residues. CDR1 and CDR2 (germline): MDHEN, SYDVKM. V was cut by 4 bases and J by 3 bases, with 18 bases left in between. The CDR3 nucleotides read TGTGCCAGCAGTTCCAGACTCGATCCGGGGTACTATGGCTACACCTTC. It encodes CASSSRLDPGYYGYTF.

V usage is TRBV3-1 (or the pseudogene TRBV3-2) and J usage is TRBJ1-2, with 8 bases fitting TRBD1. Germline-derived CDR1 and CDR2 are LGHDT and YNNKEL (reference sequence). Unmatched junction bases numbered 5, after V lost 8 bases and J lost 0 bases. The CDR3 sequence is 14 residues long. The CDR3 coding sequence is TGTGCCAGCGCCCAGGGGGCGGCTAACTATGGCTACACCTTC. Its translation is CASAQGAANYGYTF.

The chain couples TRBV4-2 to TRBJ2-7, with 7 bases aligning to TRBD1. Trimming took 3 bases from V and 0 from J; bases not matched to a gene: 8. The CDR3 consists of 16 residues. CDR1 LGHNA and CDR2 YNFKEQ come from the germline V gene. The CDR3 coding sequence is TGTGCCAGCAGCCAGATCGGGACAGCGATCTCCTACGAGCAGTACTTC. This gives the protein CASSQIGTAISYEQYF.

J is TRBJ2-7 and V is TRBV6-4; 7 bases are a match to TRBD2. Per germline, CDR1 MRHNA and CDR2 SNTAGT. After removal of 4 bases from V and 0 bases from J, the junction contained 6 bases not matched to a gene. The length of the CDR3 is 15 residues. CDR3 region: CASSVEGGPSYEQYF. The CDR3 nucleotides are TGTGCCAGCAGTGTTGAGGGAGGGCCCTCCTACGAGCAGTACTTC.

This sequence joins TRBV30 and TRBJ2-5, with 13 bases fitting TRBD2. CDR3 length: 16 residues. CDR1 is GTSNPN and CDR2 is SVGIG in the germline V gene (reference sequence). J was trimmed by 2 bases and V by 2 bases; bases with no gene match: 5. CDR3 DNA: TGTGCCTGGAGTACGACTAGCGGGGGGAGGCAAGAGACCCAGTACTTC. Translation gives CAWSTTSGGRQETQYF.

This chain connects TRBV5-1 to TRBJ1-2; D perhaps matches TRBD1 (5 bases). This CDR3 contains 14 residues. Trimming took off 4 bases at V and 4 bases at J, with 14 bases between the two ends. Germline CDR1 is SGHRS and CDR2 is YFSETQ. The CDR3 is CASSLGSGVYGYTF. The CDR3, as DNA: TGCGCCAGCAGCCTGGGTTCGGGGGTCTATGGCTACACCTTC.

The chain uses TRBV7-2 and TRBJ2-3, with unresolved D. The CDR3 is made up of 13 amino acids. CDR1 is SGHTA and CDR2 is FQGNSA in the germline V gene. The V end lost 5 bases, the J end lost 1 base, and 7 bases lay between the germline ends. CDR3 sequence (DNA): TGTGCCAGCAGCGACACCCGCACAGATACGCAGTATTTT. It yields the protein CASSDTRTDTQYF. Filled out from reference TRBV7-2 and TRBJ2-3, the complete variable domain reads GAGVSQSPSNKVTEKGKDVELRCDPISGHTALYWYRQSLGQGLEFLIYFQGNSAPDKSGLPSDRFSAERTGGSVSTLTIQRTQQEDSAVYLCASSDTRTDTQYFGPGTRLTVL.

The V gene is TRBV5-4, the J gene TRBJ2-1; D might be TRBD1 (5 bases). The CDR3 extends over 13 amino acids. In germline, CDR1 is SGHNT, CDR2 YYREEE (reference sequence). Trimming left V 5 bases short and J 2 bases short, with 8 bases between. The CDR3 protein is CASSMDTYNEQFF. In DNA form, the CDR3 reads TGTGCCAGCAGTATGGACACCTACAATGAGCAGTTCTTC.

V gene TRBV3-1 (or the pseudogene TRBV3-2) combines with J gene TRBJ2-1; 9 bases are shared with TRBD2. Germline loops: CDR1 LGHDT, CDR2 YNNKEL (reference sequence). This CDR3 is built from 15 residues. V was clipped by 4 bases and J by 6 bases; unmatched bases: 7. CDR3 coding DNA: TGTGCCAGCAGCCCCGTTAGCGGGAGTGGCAATGAGCAGTTCTTC. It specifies CASSPVSGSGNEQFF.

For the CDR3, the DNA is TGTGCCAGCAGCCAAGATAGGTGGGAAGCGGGAGGGCTCACGCAGTACTTC. It specifies CASSQDRWEAGGLTQYF. V and J are TRBV3-1 (or the pseudogene TRBV3-2) and TRBJ2-7; 10 bases fit TRBD2. Germline CDR1 reads LGHDT; CDR2 reads YNNKEL (reference sequence). This CDR3 region has 17 residues. Unmatched junction bases numbered 14, after V lost 0 bases and J lost 9 bases.

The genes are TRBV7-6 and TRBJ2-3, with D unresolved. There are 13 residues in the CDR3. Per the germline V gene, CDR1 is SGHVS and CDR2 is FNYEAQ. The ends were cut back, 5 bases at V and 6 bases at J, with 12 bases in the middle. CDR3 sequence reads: CASSPSTWDTQYF. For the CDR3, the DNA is TGTGCCAGCAGCCCCTCAACTTGGGATACGCAGTATTTT.

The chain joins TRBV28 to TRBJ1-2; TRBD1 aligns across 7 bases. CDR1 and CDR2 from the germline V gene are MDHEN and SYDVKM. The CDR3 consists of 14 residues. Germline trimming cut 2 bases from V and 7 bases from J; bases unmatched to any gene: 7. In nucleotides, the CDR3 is TGTGCCAGCAGTTTAAGGCAGGGGGTGAGTGGCTACACCTTC. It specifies CASSLRQGVSGYTF.

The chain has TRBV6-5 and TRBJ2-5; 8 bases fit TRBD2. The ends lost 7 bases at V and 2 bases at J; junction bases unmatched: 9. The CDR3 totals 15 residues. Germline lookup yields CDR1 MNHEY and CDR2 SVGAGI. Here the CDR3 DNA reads TGTGCCAGCACCGGACAGCGGGGGAAGCAAGAGACCCAGTACTTC. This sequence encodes CASTGQRGKQETQYF.

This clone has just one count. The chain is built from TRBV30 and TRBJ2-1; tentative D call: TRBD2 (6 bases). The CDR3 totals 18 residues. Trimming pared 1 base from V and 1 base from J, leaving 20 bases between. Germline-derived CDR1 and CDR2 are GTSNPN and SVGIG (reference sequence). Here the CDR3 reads CAWSAYTRLGGSYNEQFF. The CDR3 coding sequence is TGTGCCTGGAGTGCGTACACGCGGCTCGGGGGATCCTACAATGAGCAGTTCTTC.

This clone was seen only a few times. The CDR3 is CASSEVALSSYEQYF. CDR3 bases: TGTGCCAGCAGTGAAGTAGCGCTGAGCTCCTACGAGCAGTACTTC. The chain is built from TRBV6-1 and TRBJ2-7, with D possibly TRBD2 on 5 matching bases. Trimming took 1 base from V and 0 from J, leaving 10 bases between them. Per the germline V gene, CDR1 is MNHNS and CDR2 is SASEGT. This CDR3 is 15 amino acids long.

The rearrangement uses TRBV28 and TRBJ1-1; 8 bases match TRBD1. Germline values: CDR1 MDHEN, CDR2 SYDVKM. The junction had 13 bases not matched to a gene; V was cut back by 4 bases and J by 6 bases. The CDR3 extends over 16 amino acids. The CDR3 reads CASSWGDRTEYAEAFF. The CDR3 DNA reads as TGTGCCAGCAGTTGGGGGGACAGGACGGAATACGCTGAAGCTTTCTTT. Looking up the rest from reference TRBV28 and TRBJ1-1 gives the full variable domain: DVKVTQSSRYLVKRTGEKVFLECVQDMDHENMFWYRQDPGLGLRLIYFSYDVKMKEKGDIPEGYSVSREKKERFSLILESASTNQTSMYLCASSWGDRTEYAEAFFGQGTRLTVV.

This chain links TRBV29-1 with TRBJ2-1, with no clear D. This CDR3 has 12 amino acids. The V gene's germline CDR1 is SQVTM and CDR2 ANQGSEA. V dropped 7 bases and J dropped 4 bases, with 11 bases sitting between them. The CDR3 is CSAQRIYNEQFF. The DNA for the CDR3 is TGCAGCGCCCAGAGGATATACAATGAGCAGTTCTTC.

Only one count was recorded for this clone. The CDR3 loop reads CASSDPSWRDWQFF. The CDR3 DNA is TGTGCCAGCAGTGACCCGTCGTGGCGGGACTGGCAGTTCTTC. This rearrangement joins TRBV6-4 to TRBJ2-1, with D tentatively TRBD2 (6 bases). This CDR3 has 14 residues. Between the trimmed V and J ends, which lost 2 bases and 12 bases, there was a span of 17 bases. CDR1 is MRHNA, CDR2 SNTAGT, per germline.

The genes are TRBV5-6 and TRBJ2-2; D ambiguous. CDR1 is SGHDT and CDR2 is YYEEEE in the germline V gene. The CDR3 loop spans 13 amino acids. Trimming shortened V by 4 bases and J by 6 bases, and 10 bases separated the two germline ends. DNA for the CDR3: TGTGCCAGCAGCCATGACCAGGCCGGGGAGCTGTTTTTT. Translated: CASSHDQAGELFF. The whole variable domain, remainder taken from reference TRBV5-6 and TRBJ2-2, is DAGVTQSPTHLIKTRGQQVTLRCSPKSGHDTVSWYQQALGQGPQFIFQYYEEEERQRGNFPDRFSGHQFPNYSSELNVNALLLGDSALYLCASSHDQAGELFFGEGSRLTVL.

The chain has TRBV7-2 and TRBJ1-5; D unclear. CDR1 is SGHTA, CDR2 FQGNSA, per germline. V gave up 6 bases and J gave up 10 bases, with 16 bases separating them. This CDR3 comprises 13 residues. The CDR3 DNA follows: TGTGCCAGCAGTCTAGAACTAACGGCCCCCCAGCATTTT. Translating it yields CASSLELTAPQHF.

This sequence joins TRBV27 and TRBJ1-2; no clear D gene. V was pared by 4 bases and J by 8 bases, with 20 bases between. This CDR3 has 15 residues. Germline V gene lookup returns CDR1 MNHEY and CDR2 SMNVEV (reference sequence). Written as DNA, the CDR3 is TGTGCCAGCAGTTGGGGAGCTTTGGAAATCGGGGGCTACACCTTC. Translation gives CASSWGALEIGGYTF.

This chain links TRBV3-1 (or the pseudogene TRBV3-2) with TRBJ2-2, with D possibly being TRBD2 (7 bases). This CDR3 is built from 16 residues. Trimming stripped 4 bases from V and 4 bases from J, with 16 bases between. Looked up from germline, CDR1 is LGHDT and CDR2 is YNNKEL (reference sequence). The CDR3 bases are TGTGCCAGCAGCCGGGGGGGCGCAGCTATCACCGGGGAGCTGTTTTTT. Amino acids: CASSRGGAAITGELFF.

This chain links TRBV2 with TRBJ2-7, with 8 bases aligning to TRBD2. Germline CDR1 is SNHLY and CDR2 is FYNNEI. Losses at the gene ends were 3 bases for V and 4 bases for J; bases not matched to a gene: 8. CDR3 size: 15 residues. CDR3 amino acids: CASSDFSGTGYEQYF. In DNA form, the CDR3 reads TGTGCCAGCAGTGATTTTAGCGGGACGGGGTACGAGCAGTACTTC.